This T cell receptor (beta chain) was sequenced for a study of CD8+ T cells in alopecia areata. cDNA reverse transcribed from extracted RNA served as the sequencing template. The method was immunoSEQ multiplex PCR; TCRdb's version includes in-frame clones alone and lacks a portion of them. The sample yields about 140,000 clones, around 82% seen once. The treatment is: oral pan-JAK inhibitor, 5-10 mg twice daily. This clonotype was sampled from a human donor with alopecia areata. The sequencing used CD8+ T cells sorted from blood, collected at week 4, from a patient treated with tofacitinib.

Here the CDR3 reads CASSLGQGHYNEQFF. CDR3 bases: TGTGCCAGTAGCCTAGGACAGGGTCACTACAATGAGCAGTTCTTC. V is TRBV19 and J is TRBJ2-1, with 8 bases that match TRBD1. The CDR3 spans 15 residues. Losses at the gene ends were 6 bases for V and 3 bases for J; bases not matched to a gene: 7. Germline CDR1 LNHDA, CDR2 SQIVND (reference sequence).